This TCR beta chain stems from a study of T cells in Graves' hyperthyroidism and ophthalmopathy (dated by TCRdb to about 2019). Turning to the overall study: Peripheral blood samples were taken at initial diagnosis, before any treatment was given. Prospective prediction of ophthalmopathy was tested in an independent validation cohort of fewer than 20 hyperthyroidism patients and around 16 patients who later progressed to ophthalmopathy. The 100 or so discovery patients were divided at random into training and test sets in a 7:3 ratio. The study also compared thyroid tissue and blood T-cell repertoires from about six Graves' hyperthyroidism patients. The paper describes TCR Vbeta CDR3 sequencing of around 140 peripheral blood samples, made up of some 42 ophthalmopathy patients, roughly 80 hyperthyroidism patients and 17 progressor patients. To identify distinguishing TCR V-J signatures, a discovery cohort of roughly 100 patients was used, comprising 40 to 45 with Graves' ophthalmopathy and around 57 with stable Graves' hyperthyroidism. After blood sampling, hyperthyroidism patients were treated with methimazole at a starting dose of 30 mg daily, and ophthalmopathy patients were treated with high-dose intravenous methylprednisolone.

What the study reported, not specific to this receptor: In validation, the model predicted progression to ophthalmopathy with just under 71% sensitivity and around 72% specificity, a median of 6.5 months before onset. Sample size was not statistically predetermined, and blinding of investigators to group allocation was not performed. A 13 V-J signature model separated ophthalmopathy from stable hyperthyroidism, with 87.88% sensitivity and 81.08% specificity in cross-validation and 80%/75% in testing. Most expanded thyroid clonotypes (frequency above 0.001) were also detected in blood, suggesting blood repertoires may reflect thyroid immune responses.

There are 14 amino acids in the CDR3, from cysteine to phenylalanine inclusive. Here the CDR3 DNA is all that survives: 42 bases in frame from base 1. V is cut back by 6 bases and J by 7 bases, with 6 bases in the junction unmatched. Moderately to severely active disease, a Clinical Activity Score of at least 3, a NOSPECS grade of at least 4, and a duration under 3 months were present in ophthalmopathy patients. Any patient with an uncontrolled infection, another autoimmune disease, pregnancy or lactation was excluded. Diagnoses relied on clinical symptoms, serum thyroxine and TRAb, thyroid ultrasound and orbital computed tomography. PBMCs were isolated from roughly 10 ml of fresh peripheral blood by Ficoll-Paque density gradient centrifugation. Trizol reagent was used to extract total RNA, and RNA quality was then checked on an Agilent 2100 Bioanalyzer. The TCR beta CDR3 regions were amplified from RNA transcripts. The first round of RT-PCR for the TCR CDR3 was performed with the HTBI primer set and the Qiagen OneStep RT-PCR kit. The libraries were constructed in a second round of multiplex PCR and then size-selected and purified. Libraries were sequenced paired-end with 100 bp reads on an Illumina HiSeq2000. The original pipeline was this. SOAPnuke was used to process the raw data, with reads discarded if the reads contained adapters or uncalled bases, had a mean Phred below 15, or lacked an exact constant-primer or identifier match. High-quality paired reads were merged with COPE v1.2.5, and unique nucleotide sequences were defined as clonotypes. MiTCR v1.1 was used to align clonotypes to the IMGT TRBV, TRBD and TRBJ reference segments. Analysis was restricted to V-J combinations with a frequency above 0.0001, which covered roughly 99% of repertoires. A TCS score was defined as the ratio between F50 (clonal expansion) and ExV (chaos), using BLOSUM62-based TCRdist between CDR3 peptides within each V-J. Welch's t-statistics and random forest reduced approximately 520 V-J features to roughly 13, which were used in a naive Bayes classifier (R e1071). TCRdb reran the public reads through fastp at Q25 and MiXCR, keeping productive beta chains. Each CDR3 protein gets just one entry, which takes the most common genes and DNA from the rows behind it. TCRdb's processing, not the authors' own work, is the source of the V and J calls. This sample lists fewer than 350,000 distinct CDR3 sequences; approximately 18% were detected once. The top ten clonotypes cover just under 40% of the sample.

This clonotype was recorded many times. Its antigen target is currently unknown. Qualities for individual bases were not recorded, and no much larger clone is one base off. The sample was blood. The rearrangement joined TRBV12-3 or TRBV12-4 to TRBJ1-5; 10 bases in the middle match TRBD1. This receptor was obtained from a man aged 45-60 years with Graves' ophthalmopathy. The nucleotide sequence is given as TGTGCCAGCAGCAAGACAGGGGGCGGCCAGCCCCAGCATTTT. It specifies CASSKTGGGQPQHF.